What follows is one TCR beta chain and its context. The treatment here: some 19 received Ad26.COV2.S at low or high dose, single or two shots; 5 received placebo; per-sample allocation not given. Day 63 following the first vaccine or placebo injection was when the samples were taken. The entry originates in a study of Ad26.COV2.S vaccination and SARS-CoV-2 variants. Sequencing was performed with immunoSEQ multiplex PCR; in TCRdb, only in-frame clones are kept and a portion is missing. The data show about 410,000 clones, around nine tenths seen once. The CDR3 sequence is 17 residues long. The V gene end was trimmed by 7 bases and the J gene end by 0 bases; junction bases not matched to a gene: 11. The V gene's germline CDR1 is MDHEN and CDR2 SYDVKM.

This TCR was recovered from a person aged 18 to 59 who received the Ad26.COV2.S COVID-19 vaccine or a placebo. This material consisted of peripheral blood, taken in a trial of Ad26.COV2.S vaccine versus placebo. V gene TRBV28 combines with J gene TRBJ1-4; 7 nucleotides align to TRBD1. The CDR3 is CASTLRTGLPTNEKLFF. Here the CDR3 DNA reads TGTGCCAGCACCTTACGGACAGGACTTCCAACTAATGAAAAACTGTTTTTT. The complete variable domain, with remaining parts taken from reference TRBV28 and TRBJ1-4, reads DVKVTQSSRYLVKRTGEKVFLECVQDMDHENMFWYRQDPGLGLRLIYFSYDVKMKEKGDIPEGYSVSREKKERFSLILESASTNQTSMYLCASTLRTGLPTNEKLFFGSGTQLSVL.